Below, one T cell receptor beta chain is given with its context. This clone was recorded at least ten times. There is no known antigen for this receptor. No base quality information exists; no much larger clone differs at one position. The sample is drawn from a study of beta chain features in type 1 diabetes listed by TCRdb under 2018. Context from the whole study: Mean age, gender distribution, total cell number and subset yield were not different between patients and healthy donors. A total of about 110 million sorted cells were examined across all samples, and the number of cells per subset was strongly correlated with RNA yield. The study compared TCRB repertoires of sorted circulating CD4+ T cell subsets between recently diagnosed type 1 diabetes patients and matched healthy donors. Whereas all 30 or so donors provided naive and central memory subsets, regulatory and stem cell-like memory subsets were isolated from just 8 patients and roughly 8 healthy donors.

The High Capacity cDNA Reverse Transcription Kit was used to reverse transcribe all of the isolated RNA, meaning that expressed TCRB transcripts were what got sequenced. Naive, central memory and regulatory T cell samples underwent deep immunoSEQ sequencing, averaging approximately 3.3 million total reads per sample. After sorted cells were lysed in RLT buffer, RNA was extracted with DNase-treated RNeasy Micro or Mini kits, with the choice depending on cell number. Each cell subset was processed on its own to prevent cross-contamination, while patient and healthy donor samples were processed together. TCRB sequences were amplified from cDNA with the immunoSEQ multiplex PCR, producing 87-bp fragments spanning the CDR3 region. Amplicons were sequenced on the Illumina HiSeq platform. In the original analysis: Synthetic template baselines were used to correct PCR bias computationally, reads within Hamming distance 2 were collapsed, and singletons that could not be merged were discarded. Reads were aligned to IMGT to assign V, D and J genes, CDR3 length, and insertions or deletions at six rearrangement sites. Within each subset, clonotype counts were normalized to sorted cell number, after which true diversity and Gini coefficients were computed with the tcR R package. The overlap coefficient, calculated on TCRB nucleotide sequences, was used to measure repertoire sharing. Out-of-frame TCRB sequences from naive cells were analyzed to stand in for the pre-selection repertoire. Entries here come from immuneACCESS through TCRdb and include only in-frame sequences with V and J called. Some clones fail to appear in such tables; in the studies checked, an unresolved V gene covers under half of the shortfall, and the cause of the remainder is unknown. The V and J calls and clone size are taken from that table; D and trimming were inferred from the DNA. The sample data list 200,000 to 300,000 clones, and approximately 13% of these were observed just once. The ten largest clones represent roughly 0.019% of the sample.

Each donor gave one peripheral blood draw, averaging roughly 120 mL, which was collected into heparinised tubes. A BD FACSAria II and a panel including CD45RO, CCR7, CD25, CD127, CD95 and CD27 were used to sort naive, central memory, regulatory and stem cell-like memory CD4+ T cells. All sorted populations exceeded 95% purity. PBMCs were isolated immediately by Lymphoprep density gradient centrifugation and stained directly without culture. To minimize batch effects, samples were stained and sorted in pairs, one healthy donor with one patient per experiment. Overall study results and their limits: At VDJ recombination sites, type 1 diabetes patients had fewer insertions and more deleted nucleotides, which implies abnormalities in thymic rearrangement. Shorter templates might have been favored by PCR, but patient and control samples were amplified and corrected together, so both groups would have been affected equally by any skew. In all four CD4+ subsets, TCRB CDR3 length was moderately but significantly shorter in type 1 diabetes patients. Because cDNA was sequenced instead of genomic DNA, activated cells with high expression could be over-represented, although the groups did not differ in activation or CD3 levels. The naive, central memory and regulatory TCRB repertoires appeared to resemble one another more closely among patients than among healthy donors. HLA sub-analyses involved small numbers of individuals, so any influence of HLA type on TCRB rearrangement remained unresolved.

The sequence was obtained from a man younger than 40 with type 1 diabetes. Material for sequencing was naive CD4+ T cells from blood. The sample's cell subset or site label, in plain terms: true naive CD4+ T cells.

The CDR3 region has the sequence CATSRVESEQFF. DNA sequence: TGTGCCACCAGCAGAGTAGAGTCCGAGCAGTTCTTC. This chain is built from TRBV15 and TRBJ2-1, with the D gene not confidently named. Looking up the germline V gene (reference sequence) yields CDR1 LNHNV and CDR2 YYDKDF. V loses 1 base of germline sequence and J loses 10 bases, and the interval between the two ends is 8 bases. Counted from cysteine to phenylalanine, this CDR3 has 12 amino acids. The only DNA kept is the CDR3, 36 bases in frame from the first base.